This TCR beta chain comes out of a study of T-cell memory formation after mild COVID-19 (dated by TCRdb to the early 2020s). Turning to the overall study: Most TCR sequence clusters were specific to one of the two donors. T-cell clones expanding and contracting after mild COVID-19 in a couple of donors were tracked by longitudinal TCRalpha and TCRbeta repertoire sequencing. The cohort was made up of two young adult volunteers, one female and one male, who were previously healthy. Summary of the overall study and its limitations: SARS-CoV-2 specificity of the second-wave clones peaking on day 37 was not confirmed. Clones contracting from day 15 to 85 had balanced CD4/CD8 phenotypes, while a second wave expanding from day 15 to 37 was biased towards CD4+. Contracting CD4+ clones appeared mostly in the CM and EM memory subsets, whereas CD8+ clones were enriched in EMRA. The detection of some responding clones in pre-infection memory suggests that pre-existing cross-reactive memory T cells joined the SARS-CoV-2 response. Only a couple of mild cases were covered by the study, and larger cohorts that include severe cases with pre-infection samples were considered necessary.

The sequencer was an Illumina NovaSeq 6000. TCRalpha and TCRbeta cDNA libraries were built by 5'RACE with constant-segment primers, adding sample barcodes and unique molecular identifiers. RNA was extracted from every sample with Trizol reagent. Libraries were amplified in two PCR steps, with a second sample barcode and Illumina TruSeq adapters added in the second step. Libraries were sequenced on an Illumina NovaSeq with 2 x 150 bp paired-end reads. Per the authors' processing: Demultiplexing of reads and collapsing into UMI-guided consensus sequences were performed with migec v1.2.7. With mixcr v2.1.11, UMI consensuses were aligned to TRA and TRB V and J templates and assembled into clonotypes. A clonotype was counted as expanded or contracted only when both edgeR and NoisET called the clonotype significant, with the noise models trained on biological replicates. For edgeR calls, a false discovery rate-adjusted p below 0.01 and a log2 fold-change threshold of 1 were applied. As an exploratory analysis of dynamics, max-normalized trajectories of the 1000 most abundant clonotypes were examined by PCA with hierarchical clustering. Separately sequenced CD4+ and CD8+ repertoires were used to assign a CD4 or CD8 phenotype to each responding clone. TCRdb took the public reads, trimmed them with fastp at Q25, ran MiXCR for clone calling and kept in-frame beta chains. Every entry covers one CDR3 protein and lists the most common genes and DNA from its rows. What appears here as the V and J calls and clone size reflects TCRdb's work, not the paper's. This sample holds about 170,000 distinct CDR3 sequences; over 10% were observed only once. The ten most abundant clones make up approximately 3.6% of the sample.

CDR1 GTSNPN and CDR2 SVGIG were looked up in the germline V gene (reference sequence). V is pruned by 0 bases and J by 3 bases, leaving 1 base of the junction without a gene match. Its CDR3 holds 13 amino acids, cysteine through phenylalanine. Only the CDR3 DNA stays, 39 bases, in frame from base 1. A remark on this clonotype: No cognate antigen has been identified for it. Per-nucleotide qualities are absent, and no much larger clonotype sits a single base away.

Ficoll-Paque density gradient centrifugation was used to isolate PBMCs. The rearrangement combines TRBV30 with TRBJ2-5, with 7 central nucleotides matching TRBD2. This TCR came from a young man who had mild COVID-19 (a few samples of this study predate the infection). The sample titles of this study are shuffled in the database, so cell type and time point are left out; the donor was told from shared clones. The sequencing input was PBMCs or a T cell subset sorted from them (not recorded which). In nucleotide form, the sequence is TGTGCCTGGAGTGTAGCGGGGAAAGAGACCCAGTACTTC. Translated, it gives CAWSVAGKETQYF.